This T cell receptor beta chain was profiled in a study of CD8 T cells in Susac syndrome. Overall study context: Patients with Susac syndrome were therapy-naive, taking corticosteroids, with some also receiving intravenous immunoglobulin, or taking intravenous immunoglobulin alone at the time their blood was drawn.

Reverse transcription of roughly 0.5 to 1 ug RNA used random hexamers. One entry per CDR3 protein, called by TCRdb with MiXCR from the immunoSEQ multiplex PCR reads. Among more than 100,000 distinct CDR3 sequences, nearly 96% were seen once, and the ten largest hold roughly 0.14%. The germline gives CDR1 GTSNPN, CDR2 SVGIG (reference sequence). This CDR3 region has 10 residues. Between the trimmed V and J ends, which lost 8 bases and 3 bases, there was a span of 7 bases. Regarding the study as a whole: No clonal expansion appeared among CD4+ T cells in Susac patients.

Points on this clonotype: The antigen is undetermined.

This clonotype was sampled from a human donor with Susac syndrome. Sequencing was done on a sample of CD4+ T cells from PBMCs. The chain couples TRBV30 to TRBJ1-1, with a weak D call TRBD1 (5 bases). The CDR3 coding sequence is TGTGCCCGGGGGGACACTGAAGCTTTCTTT. Residues: CARGDTEAFF.